A selection of T cell receptor beta chains follows, all from one sample in a study of CD8 T cells in Susac syndrome. MiXCR, applied by TCRdb to the immunoSEQ multiplex PCR reads, yields one record per CDR3 protein. This repertoire shows some 180,000 distinct CDR3 sequences, just under 95% found once; its top ten account for over 0.08%. The sample taken for sequencing was CD4+ T cells from PBMCs. These receptor sequences come from a human donor in good health. CDR3s include the opening cysteine and the closing phenylalanine or tryptophan. The D gene is left open where the match is weak. Rows may omit the clone size; those that give it use once, few, many or a size class.

D gene: TRBD2
clone size: once
J gene: TRBJ2-4
V gene: TRBV3-1
CDR3 protein: CASSPLAGGPGNIQYF
CDR3 DNA: TGTGCCAGCAGCCCTCTAGCGGGAGGGCCGGGAAACATTCAGTACTTC

D gene: .
clone size: .
J gene: TRBJ2-5
V gene: TRBV20-1
CDR3 protein: CSATRSAGVLEETQYF
CDR3 DNA: TGCAGTGCTACCCGGAGTGCAGGGGTTTTGGAAGAGACCCAGTACTTC

D gene: .
clone size: .
J gene: TRBJ2-1
V gene: TRBV7-2
CDR3 protein: CASSSDPNEQFF
CDR3 DNA: TGTGCCAGCAGCTCAGACCCCAATGAGCAGTTCTTC

D gene: .
clone size: .
J gene: TRBJ1-2
V gene: TRBV3-1
CDR3 protein: CASSQVGGFNTF
CDR3 DNA: TGTGCCAGCAGCCAAGTAGGAGGGTTCAACACCTTC

D gene: TRBD1
clone size: .
J gene: TRBJ2-1
V gene: TRBV28
CDR3 protein: CASIGTGYLSYNEQFF
CDR3 DNA: TGTGCCAGCATAGGGACAGGGTATTTATCGTACAATGAGCAGTTCTTC

D gene: TRBD2
clone size: .
J gene: TRBJ2-7
V gene: TRBV9
CDR3 protein: CASSVRAGGPHEQYF
CDR3 DNA: TGTGCCAGCAGCGTCCGGGCGGGAGGGCCCCACGAGCAGTACTTC

D gene: .
clone size: .
J gene: TRBJ1-5
V gene: TRBV28
CDR3 protein: CASSWGTARYQPQHF
CDR3 DNA: TGTGCCAGCAGTTGGGGGACCGCCCGGTATCAGCCCCAGCATTTT

D gene: .
clone size: .
J gene: TRBJ2-3
V gene: TRBV29-1
CDR3 protein: CSAIQGSGYF
CDR3 DNA: TGCAGCGCAATTCAGGGATCGGGTTATTTT

D gene: .
clone size: .
J gene: TRBJ2-3
V gene: TRBV5-1
CDR3 protein: CASSPEDVTFQYF
CDR3 DNA: TGCGCCAGCAGCCCAGAGGACGTAACTTTTCAGTATTTT

D gene: .
clone size: .
J gene: TRBJ2-1
V gene: TRBV24-1
CDR3 protein: CATSDSSGRPNEQFF
CDR3 DNA: TGTGCCACCAGTGATTCCAGCGGGCGGCCCAATGAGCAGTTCTTC

D gene: TRBD2
clone size: .
J gene: TRBJ2-1
V gene: TRBV11-2
CDR3 protein: CASSALTAGESDEQFF
CDR3 DNA: TGTGCCAGCAGCGCCCTTACGGCGGGAGAGTCCGATGAGCAGTTCTTC

D gene: TRBD2
clone size: .
J gene: TRBJ2-3
V gene: TRBV30
CDR3 protein: CAWSHGASGSADTQYF
CDR3 DNA: TGTGCCTGGAGTCACGGGGCTAGCGGGAGCGCAGATACGCAGTATTTT

D gene: .
clone size: .
J gene: TRBJ2-7
V gene: TRBV6-6
CDR3 protein: CASSYRDGPYEQYF
CDR3 DNA: TGTGCCAGCAGTTACCGGGACGGACCCTACGAGCAGTACTTC

D gene: TRBD2
clone size: .
J gene: TRBJ2-1
V gene: TRBV28
CDR3 protein: CATLTSGAYNEQFF
CDR3 DNA: TGTGCCACCTTGACTAGCGGCGCCTACAATGAGCAGTTCTTC

D gene: TRBD1
clone size: .
J gene: TRBJ2-7
V gene: TRBV5-6
CDR3 protein: CASSFRDRVHEQYF
CDR3 DNA: TGTGCCAGCAGCTTCCGGGACAGGGTCCACGAGCAGTACTTC

D gene: TRBD2
clone size: once
J gene: TRBJ2-7
V gene: TRBV2
CDR3 protein: CASGGLGGEQYF
CDR3 DNA: TGTGCCAGCGGGGGACTAGGGGGCGAGCAGTACTTC

D gene: .
clone size: .
J gene: TRBJ2-5
V gene: TRBV20-1
CDR3 protein: CSATEVGWETQYF
CDR3 DNA: TGCAGTGCGACAGAGGTGGGTTGGGAGACCCAGTACTTC

D gene: .
clone size: .
J gene: TRBJ1-5
V gene: TRBV15
CDR3 protein: CATSRGTLGRLADQPQHF
CDR3 DNA: TGTGCCACCAGCAGAGGGACACTCGGGAGGCTGGCCGATCAGCCCCAGCATTTT

D gene: TRBD1
clone size: .
J gene: TRBJ1-4
V gene: TRBV7-9
CDR3 protein: CASSPGQGGEKLFF
CDR3 DNA: TGTGCCAGCAGCCCGGGACAGGGTGGTGAAAAACTGTTTTTT

D gene: TRBD2
clone size: .
J gene: TRBJ2-1
V gene: TRBV30
CDR3 protein: CAWSVYGREFF
CDR3 DNA: TGTGCCTGGAGTGTATACGGGAGGGAGTTCTTC

D gene: TRBD1
clone size: .
J gene: TRBJ2-1
V gene: TRBV5-1
CDR3 protein: CASSPGGDFNEQFF
CDR3 DNA: TGCGCCAGCAGTCCAGGGGGTGATTTCAATGAGCAGTTCTTC

D gene: .
clone size: .
J gene: TRBJ1-5
V gene: TRBV7-8
CDR3 protein: CASSTQGSNQPQHF
CDR3 DNA: TGTGCCAGCAGTACACAGGGAAGCAATCAGCCCCAGCATTTT

D gene: .
clone size: .
J gene: TRBJ2-2
V gene: TRBV30
CDR3 protein: CAWSRTRDTGELFF
CDR3 DNA: TGTGCCTGGAGTCGGACCAGGGACACCGGGGAGCTGTTTTTT

D gene: TRBD2
clone size: .
J gene: TRBJ2-1
V gene: TRBV29-1
CDR3 protein: CSARRATGLASNEQFF
CDR3 DNA: TGCAGCGCCCGCAGGGCAACGGGACTAGCGTCCAATGAGCAGTTCTTC

D gene: .
clone size: .
J gene: TRBJ2-1
V gene: TRBV7-2
CDR3 protein: CASSLGVTNNEQFF
CDR3 DNA: TGTGCCAGCAGCTTAGGGGTTACTAACAATGAGCAGTTCTTC

D gene: .
clone size: .
J gene: TRBJ1-1
V gene: TRBV30
CDR3 protein: CAWRQNDRGIAFF
CDR3 DNA: TGTGCCTGGAGACAAAACGATAGGGGTATCGCTTTCTTT

D gene: .
clone size: .
J gene: TRBJ2-2
V gene: TRBV20-1
CDR3 protein: CSARDIGGGLHTGELFF
CDR3 DNA: TGCAGTGCTAGAGATATTGGAGGGGGCCTCCACACCGGGGAGCTGTTTTTT

D gene: .
clone size: .
J gene: TRBJ2-7
V gene: TRBV7-2
CDR3 protein: CASSFADSYEQYF
CDR3 DNA: TGTGCCAGCAGCTTCGCGGACAGCTACGAGCAGTACTTC

D gene: TRBD2
clone size: .
J gene: TRBJ2-3
V gene: TRBV9
CDR3 protein: CASSVVDPSGSRTDTQYF
CDR3 DNA: TGTGCCAGCAGCGTAGTTGATCCTAGCGGGAGTCGTACAGATACGCAGTATTTT

D gene: TRBD1
clone size: .
J gene: TRBJ1-5
V gene: TRBV20-1
CDR3 protein: CSAKEGSGGQPQHF
CDR3 DNA: TGCAGTGCTAAGGAAGGATCAGGGGGGCAGCCCCAGCATTTT

D gene: TRBD1
clone size: .
J gene: TRBJ2-3
V gene: TRBV11-2
CDR3 protein: CASSGRQGSADTQYF
CDR3 DNA: TGTGCCAGCAGCGGACGACAGGGTAGCGCAGATACGCAGTATTTT

D gene: TRBD1
clone size: .
J gene: TRBJ1-1
V gene: TRBV30
CDR3 protein: CAWGQGLTEAFF
CDR3 DNA: TGTGCCTGGGGACAGGGTTTGACTGAAGCTTTCTTT

D gene: TRBD2
clone size: .
J gene: TRBJ2-2
V gene: TRBV4-2
CDR3 protein: CASSQVGSGTLSGELFF
CDR3 DNA: TGTGCCAGCAGCCAAGTGGGTAGCGGGACTCTCTCCGGGGAGCTGTTTTTT

D gene: .
clone size: .
J gene: TRBJ2-2
V gene: TRBV28
CDR3 protein: CASSLPDGSNTGELFF
CDR3 DNA: TGTGCCAGCAGTTTACCCGACGGCTCGAACACCGGGGAGCTGTTTTTT

D gene: .
clone size: .
J gene: TRBJ2-7
V gene: TRBV20-1
CDR3 protein: CSAFGGPPYEQYF
CDR3 DNA: TGCAGTGCTTTCGGGGGTCCCCCCTACGAGCAGTACTTC

D gene: .
clone size: .
J gene: TRBJ2-5
V gene: TRBV6-6
CDR3 protein: CASSYRVQETQYF
CDR3 DNA: TGTGCCAGCAGTTACAGGGTTCAAGAGACCCAGTACTTC

D gene: TRBD2
clone size: .
J gene: TRBJ2-7
V gene: TRBV28
CDR3 protein: CASSLTSGLYEQYF
CDR3 DNA: TGTGCCAGCAGTCTCACTAGCGGGTTGTACGAGCAGTACTTC

D gene: TRBD1
clone size: .
J gene: TRBJ2-1
V gene: TRBV6-5
CDR3 protein: CASSYGQGTNEQFF
CDR3 DNA: TGTGCCAGCAGTTACGGACAGGGTACTAATGAGCAGTTCTTC

D gene: TRBD1
clone size: .
J gene: TRBJ2-4
V gene: TRBV20-1
CDR3 protein: CSANPGQGVNIQYF
CDR3 DNA: TGCAGTGCTAACCCGGGACAGGGGGTAAACATTCAGTACTTC

D gene: TRBD1
clone size: .
J gene: TRBJ2-7
V gene: TRBV20-1
CDR3 protein: CSARAPGQGVYEQYF
CDR3 DNA: TGCAGTGCTAGAGCCCCGGGACAGGGTGTCTACGAGCAGTACTTC

D gene: .
clone size: .
J gene: TRBJ2-7
V gene: TRBV7-2
CDR3 protein: CASSSKTDLYEQYF
CDR3 DNA: TGTGCCAGCAGCTCCAAGACAGACCTCTACGAGCAGTACTTC

D gene: TRBD1
clone size: .
J gene: TRBJ2-4
V gene: TRBV3-1
CDR3 protein: CASSQIPDRANIQYF
CDR3 DNA: TGTGCCAGCAGCCAAATCCCCGACAGGGCAAACATTCAGTACTTC

D gene: TRBD1
clone size: .
J gene: TRBJ1-5
V gene: TRBV29-1
CDR3 protein: CSVGGGRDSNQPQHF
CDR3 DNA: TGCAGCGTTGGAGGGGGCAGGGATAGCAATCAGCCCCAGCATTTT

D gene: .
clone size: .
J gene: TRBJ2-5
V gene: TRBV15
CDR3 protein: CATSRDPNQETQYF
CDR3 DNA: TGTGCCACCAGCAGAGATCCAAATCAAGAGACCCAGTACTTC

D gene: TRBD2
clone size: .
J gene: TRBJ2-1
V gene: TRBV4-1
CDR3 protein: CASSQDRREGWNEQFF
CDR3 DNA: TGCGCCAGCAGCCAAGATCGGCGGGAGGGGTGGAATGAGCAGTTCTTC

D gene: .
clone size: .
J gene: TRBJ1-5
V gene: TRBV23-1
CDR3 protein: CASSQSGRRAWQPQHF
CDR3 DNA: TGCGCCAGCAGTCAATCGGGAAGGAGGGCTTGGCAGCCCCAGCATTTT

D gene: TRBD2
clone size: .
J gene: TRBJ2-1
V gene: TRBV2
CDR3 protein: CASSGLAGKFREQFF
CDR3 DNA: TGTGCCAGCAGTGGACTAGCGGGAAAGTTTCGGGAGCAGTTCTTC

D gene: TRBD1
clone size: .
J gene: TRBJ2-1
V gene: TRBV6-2/TRBV6-3
CDR3 protein: CASSMTGGKEFF
CDR3 DNA: TGTGCCAGCAGCATGACAGGGGGCAAGGAGTTCTTC

D gene: .
clone size: .
J gene: TRBJ2-1
V gene: TRBV30
CDR3 protein: CAWTPRGNEQFF
CDR3 DNA: TGTGCCTGGACCCCGAGGGGCAATGAGCAGTTCTTC

D gene: .
clone size: .
J gene: TRBJ1-5
V gene: TRBV4-3
CDR3 protein: CASSQETASNQPQHF
CDR3 DNA: TGCGCCAGCAGCCAAGAGACAGCAAGCAATCAGCCCCAGCATTTT

D gene: .
clone size: .
J gene: TRBJ1-1
V gene: TRBV15
CDR3 protein: CATSRVRGEEAFF
CDR3 DNA: TGTGCCACCAGCAGAGTAAGGGGCGAAGAAGCTTTCTTT

D gene: .
clone size: .
J gene: TRBJ1-1
V gene: TRBV11-2
CDR3 protein: CASSLDPGSIFSEAFF
CDR3 DNA: TGTGCCAGCAGCTTAGATCCCGGCAGTATTTTCTCTGAAGCTTTCTTT

D gene: TRBD2
clone size: .
J gene: TRBJ2-7
V gene: TRBV6-5
CDR3 protein: CASSGSSGSLHEQYF
CDR3 DNA: TGTGCCAGCAGTGGGTCTAGCGGGAGTCTCCACGAGCAGTACTTC

D gene: .
clone size: .
J gene: TRBJ2-7
V gene: TRBV9
CDR3 protein: CASSVDLPPYEQYF
CDR3 DNA: TGTGCCAGCAGCGTAGACCTGCCCCCCTACGAGCAGTACTTC

D gene: .
clone size: .
J gene: TRBJ2-3
V gene: TRBV12-3/TRBV12-4
CDR3 protein: CASSLDQRGADTQYF
CDR3 DNA: TGTGCCAGCAGTTTGGATCAGAGGGGTGCGGATACGCAGTATTTT

D gene: .
clone size: .
J gene: TRBJ2-1
V gene: TRBV29-1
CDR3 protein: CSVVGTTLNEQFF
CDR3 DNA: TGCAGCGTTGTAGGGACCACACTTAATGAGCAGTTCTTC

D gene: TRBD2
clone size: .
J gene: TRBJ2-2
V gene: TRBV20-1
CDR3 protein: CSASVPGLDPTGELFF
CDR3 DNA: TGCAGTGCTAGCGTCCCGGGACTAGATCCCACCGGGGAGCTGTTTTTT

D gene: .
clone size: .
J gene: TRBJ2-1
V gene: TRBV30
CDR3 protein: CAWSEGLRYNEQFF
CDR3 DNA: TGTGCCTGGAGTGAGGGGTTAAGGTACAATGAGCAGTTCTTC

D gene: .
clone size: .
J gene: TRBJ2-7
V gene: TRBV29-1
CDR3 protein: CSVEGQAGAHEQYF
CDR3 DNA: TGCAGCGTTGAAGGTCAAGCTGGAGCCCACGAGCAGTACTTC

D gene: .
clone size: .
J gene: TRBJ2-3
V gene: TRBV20-1
CDR3 protein: CSAGGTDTQYF
CDR3 DNA: TGCAGTGCTGGGGGAACAGATACGCAGTATTTT